This T cell receptor (beta chain) was captured by sequencing in a study of B cell selection in AIRE deficiency. Per the germline V gene, CDR1 is SQVTM and CDR2 is ANQGSEA. With 7 bases removed from V and 2 bases from J, the gap between germline ends came to 18 bases. The CDR3 is 14 amino acids. Libraries were prepared by immunoSEQ multiplex PCR; TCRdb keeps only in-frame clonotypes and omits some of them. Of 20,000 or so clones listed, 92% were seen once; the top ten hold roughly 1.5%. Regulatory T cells were sorted as CD4+CD25hiCD127low/negative. This receptor was taken from a human donor in good health. The gene calls are TRBV29-1 and TRBJ2-7; weak D call: TRBD2 (5 bases). Sequences were obtained from CD4+CD25+ Tregs sorted from PBMCs. The CDR3, as DNA: TGCAGCGCCATGGGCTGGAGGAGGCCCTACGAGCAGTACTTC. Its protein is CSAMGWRRPYEQYF.